This T cell receptor (beta chain) appears in the sequencing data of a study of cytomegalovirus exposure and HLA in healthy donors. CDR3 length: 15 amino acids. Germline V gene lookup returns CDR1 SGHTA and CDR2 FQGNSA. After removal of 0 bases from V and 8 bases from J, the junction contained 9 bases not matched to a gene. Whole-study findings and limits: Earlier analysis found most TCR beta V segments productive about 90% or about 30% of the time.

With respect to this clone: Its specificity is unknown.

13 Jbeta primers and 60 Vbeta primers were used for the PCR. The assay was immunoSEQ multiplex PCR, and TCRdb's table has in-frame clones only and misses some. The sample contains about 150,000 clones, around 72% of which appear only once. The receptor comes from a man between 18 and 35 years old in good health and CMV-seronegative. Sequencing input: PBMCs. This chain connects TRBV7-2 to TRBJ2-7; the match to TRBD1 covers 8 bases. In nucleotides, the CDR3 is TGTGCCAGCAGCTTAGCCTCCGGGACAGGAAAGAAGCAGTACTTC. Its translation is CASSLASGTGKKQYF. Variable domain in full (rest from reference TRBV7-2 and TRBJ2-7): GAGVSQSPSNKVTEKGKDVELRCDPISGHTALYWYRQSLGQGLEFLIYFQGNSAPDKSGLPSDRFSAERTGGSVSTLTIQRTQQEDSAVYLCASSLASGTGKKQYFGPGTRLTVT.